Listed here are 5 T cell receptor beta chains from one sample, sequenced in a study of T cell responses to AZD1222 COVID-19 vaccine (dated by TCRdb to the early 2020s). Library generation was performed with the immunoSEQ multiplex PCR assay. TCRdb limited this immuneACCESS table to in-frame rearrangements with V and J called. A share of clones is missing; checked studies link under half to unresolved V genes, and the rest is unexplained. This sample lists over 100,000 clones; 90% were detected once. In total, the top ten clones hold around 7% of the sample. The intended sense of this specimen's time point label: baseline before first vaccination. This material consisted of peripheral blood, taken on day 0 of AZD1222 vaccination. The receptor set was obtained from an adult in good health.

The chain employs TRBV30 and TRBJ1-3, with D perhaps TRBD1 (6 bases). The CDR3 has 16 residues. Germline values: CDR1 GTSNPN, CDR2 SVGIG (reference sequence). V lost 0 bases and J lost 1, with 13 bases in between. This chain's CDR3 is CAWSVQGRLSGNTIYF. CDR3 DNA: TGTGCCTGGAGTGTTCAGGGGAGGCTATCTGGAAACACCATATATTTT.

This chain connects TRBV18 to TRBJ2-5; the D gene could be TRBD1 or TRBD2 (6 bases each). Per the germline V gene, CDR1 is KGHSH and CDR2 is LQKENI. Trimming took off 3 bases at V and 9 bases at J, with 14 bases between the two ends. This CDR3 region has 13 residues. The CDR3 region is CASSPESGAAQYF. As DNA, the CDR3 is TGTGCCAGCTCACCGGAGTCGGGGGCGGCCCAGTACTTC.

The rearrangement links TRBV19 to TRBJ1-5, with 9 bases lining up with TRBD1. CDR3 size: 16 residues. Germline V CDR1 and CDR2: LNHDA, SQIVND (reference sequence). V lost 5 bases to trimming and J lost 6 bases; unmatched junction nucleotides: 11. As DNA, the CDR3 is TGTGCCAGTAGTGCTCTGGAGGGACAGGGCTTTCAGCCCCAGCATTTT. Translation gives CASSALEGQGFQPQHF.

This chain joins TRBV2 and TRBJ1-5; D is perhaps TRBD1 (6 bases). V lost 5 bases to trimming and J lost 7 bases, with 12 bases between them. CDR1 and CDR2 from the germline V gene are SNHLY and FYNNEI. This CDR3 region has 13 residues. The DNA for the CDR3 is TGTGCCAGCAGTCCAGGGGAGCGGCAGCCCCAGCATTTT. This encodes CASSPGERQPQHF.

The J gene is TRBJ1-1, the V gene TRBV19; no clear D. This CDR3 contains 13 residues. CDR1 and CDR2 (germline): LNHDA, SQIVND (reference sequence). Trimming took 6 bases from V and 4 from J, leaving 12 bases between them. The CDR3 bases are TGTGCCAGTAGCCCAGGTCGGGGCACTGAAGCTTTCTTT. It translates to CASSPGRGTEAFF.